These 27 T cell receptor beta chains originate from one sample sequenced in a study of T cells in Graves' hyperthyroidism and ophthalmopathy. Amplification of TCR beta CDR3 regions was performed using RNA transcripts as template. Carried out on the TCR CDR3, a first-round RT-PCR used the HTBI primer set. TCRdb redid the calling of the multiplex PCR reads with MiXCR, one entry per CDR3 protein. The repertoire consists of more than 150,000 distinct CDR3 sequences, with about 17% occurring once and the leading ten covering 29%. Specimen: blood. Receptors were obtained from a woman aged 45-60 years with Graves' hyperthyroidism.

The chain has TRBV7-9 and TRBJ1-6, with 8 bases aligning to TRBD1. There are 15 residues in the CDR3. The junction had 3 bases not matched to a gene; V was cut back by 5 bases and J by 3 bases. Per germline, CDR1 SEHNR and CDR2 FQNEAQ (reference sequence). This CDR3 is CASSQGQGYNSPLHF. Written as DNA, the CDR3 is TGTGCCAGCAGCCAAGGACAGGGCTATAATTCACCCCTCCACTTT.

This clonotype was found many times. The chain has TRBV5-5 and TRBJ1-5, with 8 positions matching TRBD1. V gave up 4 bases and J gave up 2 bases; unmatched junction bases: 8. Per the germline V gene, CDR1 is SGHKS and CDR2 is YYEKEE (reference sequence). The CDR3 extends over 16 amino acids. CDR3 in amino acids: CASSVGQGEGNQPQHF. In DNA form, the CDR3 reads TGTGCCAGCAGCGTAGGACAGGGTGAGGGCAATCAGCCCCAGCATTTT.

Many counts were recorded for this clonotype. J is TRBJ2-3 and V is TRBV7-2, with 9 bases that match TRBD2. The junction had 15 bases not matched to a gene; V was cut back by 7 bases and J by 4 bases. Germline lookup yields CDR1 SGHTA and CDR2 FQGNSA. The CDR3 is 17 residues long. CDR3 loop: CASTRFGGGAASDTQYF. The CDR3 DNA reads as TGTGCCAGCACGCGATTTGGCGGGGGGGCGGCTTCAGATACGCAGTATTTT.

This clonotype was detected many times. V and J are TRBV15 and TRBJ1-2; possibly TRBD1 for D (5 bases). Per germline, CDR1 LNHNV and CDR2 YYDKDF (reference sequence). Trimming removed 1 base from V and 2 bases from J, with 8 bases in between. This CDR3 spans 14 amino acids. CDR3 region: CATSRGDGNYGYTF. CDR3 bases: TGTGCCACCAGCAGAGGGGACGGGAACTATGGCTACACCTTC.

This clonotype has a count of ten or more. The chain recombines TRBV28 with TRBJ2-1, with TRBD1 matching 9 bases. Germline-derived CDR1 and CDR2 are MDHEN and SYDVKM. Germline trimming cut 6 bases from V and 3 bases from J; bases unmatched to any gene: 9. This CDR3 is 16 amino acids long. CDR3 DNA: TGTGCCAGCAGGAAACCGGGACAGGGATACTACAATGAGCAGTTCTTC. This encodes CASRKPGQGYYNEQFF.

This clonotype was seen many times. The chain has TRBV6-1 and TRBJ2-7; D gene uncertain. V gave up 5 bases and J gave up 6 bases, with 11 bases separating them. Germline CDR1 MNHNS, CDR2 SASEGT. The CDR3 has 12 amino acids. CDR3 in amino acids: CASSSPVGEQYF. The CDR3 bases are TGTGCCAGCAGTTCCCCAGTTGGCGAGCAGTACTTC.

In this sample, this clonotype turned up a few times. The rearrangement joins TRBV7-6 to TRBJ2-7; 9 bases match TRBD1. The CDR3 contains 14 residues. Per germline, CDR1 SGHVS and CDR2 FNYEAQ. V dropped 3 bases and J dropped 3; count of bases not matched to a gene: 3. CDR3 residues: CASSFRDRDYEQYF. CDR3 bases: TGTGCCAGCAGCTTCCGGGACAGGGACTACGAGCAGTACTTC.

This clonotype was seen at least ten times. The chain has TRBV20-1 and TRBJ2-7; D unclear. The CDR3 length is 16 residues. V was trimmed by 1 base and J by 4 bases, leaving 20 bases between them. Germline V lookup: CDR1 DFQATT, CDR2 SNEGSKA (reference sequence). CDR3 amino acids: CSARATVQPLIYEQYF. As DNA, the CDR3 is TGCAGTGCTAGAGCAACGGTCCAACCCCTAATTTACGAGCAGTACTTC.

This clonotype was recorded at least ten times. The rearrangement uses TRBV12-3 or TRBV12-4 and TRBJ2-1; D remains ambiguous. This CDR3 has 13 residues. V lost 6 bases, J lost 4 bases, and 10 bases lay in between. CDR3 in DNA: TGTGCCAGCAGCGTCTCTTATTACAATGAGCAGTTCTTC. This codes for CASSVSYYNEQFF.

This clonotype appeared many times. The chain uses TRBV7-2 and TRBJ1-1, with D maybe TRBD1 (5 bases). CDR3 length: 15 residues. The V gene's germline CDR1 is SGHTA and CDR2 FQGNSA. The germline V and J ends were trimmed by 5 bases and 6 bases, with 19 bases remaining between them. CDR3 DNA: TGTGCCAGCAGCATTCGACGCTTGGTAGGGGCTGAAGCTTTCTTT. This codes for CASSIRRLVGAEAFF.

This chain uses TRBV2 with TRBJ1-1; D gene uncertain. Germline CDR1 and CDR2: SNHLY and FYNNEI. The CDR3 runs 13 residues. Trimming took off 2 bases at V and 1 base at J, with 5 bases between the two ends. This chain's CDR3 is CASSEMQNTEAFF. The CDR3 DNA sequence: TGTGCCAGCAGTGAAATGCAGAACACTGAAGCTTTCTTT.

V gene TRBV19 combines with J gene TRBJ2-7; 11 bases agree with TRBD1. The ends lost 3 bases at V and 2 bases at J; junction bases unmatched: 3. The CDR3 totals 15 residues. CDR1 and CDR2 (germline): LNHDA, SQIVND (reference sequence). The CDR3 DNA follows: TGTGCCAGTAGTATGCCGGGACAGGGGGCCTACGAGCAGTACTTC. Protein sequence: CASSMPGQGAYEQYF.

The rearrangement uses TRBV4-2 and TRBJ2-1; 8 bases line up with TRBD2. The CDR3 covers 17 residues. CDR1 LGHNA and CDR2 YNFKEQ come from the germline V gene. Unmatched junction bases numbered 12, after V lost 0 bases and J lost 8 bases. The CDR3: CASSQDPAGDLTYEQFF. The CDR3 DNA reads as TGTGCCAGCAGCCAAGATCCAGCGGGGGACCTAACTTATGAGCAGTTCTTC.

This clonotype occurred many times. The CDR3 loop is CASSYSESTDTQYF. DNA of the CDR3: TGTGCCAGCAGTTACTCGGAAAGCACAGATACGCAGTATTTT. This sequence joins TRBV6-5 and TRBJ2-3, with D hard to call. Looked up from germline, CDR1 is MNHEY and CDR2 is SVGAGI. The V and J ends lost 0 bases and 0 bases respectively, with 4 bases between them. The length of the CDR3 is 14 residues.

The V call is TRBV4-3, the J call TRBJ1-6; D uncertain. CDR3 length: 15 amino acids. The V end lost 3 bases, the J end lost 10 bases, and 16 bases lay between the germline ends. Per the germline V gene, CDR1 is LGHNA and CDR2 is YSLEER. The CDR3 DNA is TGCGCCAGCAGCCAGAAGGTAAAAGTCGCGTCACCCCTCCACTTT. This translates into CASSQKVKVASPLHF.

The chain carries TRBV12-3 or TRBV12-4 and TRBJ1-1; D is uncertain. The V end lost 4 bases, the J end lost 6 bases, and 6 bases lay between the germline ends. The CDR3 covers 11 residues. The CDR3 is CASSWYPEAFF. The CDR3 DNA sequence: TGTGCCAGCAGTTGGTATCCTGAAGCTTTCTTT.

This clonotype was seen repeatedly, ten times or more. This chain joins TRBV10-2 and TRBJ2-5; D might be TRBD2 (5 bases). The germline CDR1 and CDR2 sequences are WSHSY and SAAADI. Trimming pared 2 bases from V and 3 bases from J, leaving 7 bases between. This CDR3 is built from 13 residues. The CDR3 is CASSEDYKETQYF. For the CDR3, the DNA is TGCGCCAGCAGTGAGGACTATAAAGAGACCCAGTACTTC.

The chain couples TRBV7-9 to TRBJ1-2; tentatively, D is TRBD1 (5 bases). Germline-derived CDR1 and CDR2 are SEHNR and FQNEAQ (reference sequence). This CDR3 comprises 16 residues. Trimming took 1 base from V and 3 from J, leaving 15 bases between them. The CDR3 coding sequence is TGTGCCAGCAGCTTAGGACCCGGGACGGAGCACTATGGCTACACCTTC. Amino acids: CASSLGPGTEHYGYTF.

This clonotype was detected many times. The V and J genes are TRBV5-5 and TRBJ1-2, with D hard to call. Germline V gives CDR1 SGHKS, CDR2 YYEKEE (reference sequence). CDR3 length: 13 residues. Trimming cost V 0 bases and J 8 bases, with 11 bases left between them. Here the CDR3 DNA reads TGTGCCAGCAGCTTGGGGTGGAATGACGGCTACACCTTC. As protein: CASSLGWNDGYTF. Looking up the rest from reference TRBV5-5 and TRBJ1-2 gives the full variable domain: DAGVTQSPTHLIKTRGQQVTLRCSPISGHKSVSWYQQVLGQGPQFIFQYYEKEERGRGNFPDRFSARQFPNYSSELNVNALLLGDSALYLCASSLGWNDGYTFGSGTRLTVV.

This clonotype was detected a few times. For the CDR3, the DNA is TGTGCCAGTAGTTCCTCAAATAGCAATCAGCCCCAGCATTTT. Its translation: CASSSSNSNQPQHF. This rearrangement joins TRBV19 to TRBJ1-5; no reliable D call. Germline CDR1 LNHDA, CDR2 SQIVND (reference sequence). V shed 5 bases and J shed 0 bases, with 8 bases lying between them. This CDR3 spans 14 amino acids. The variable domain in full, completed from reference TRBV19 and TRBJ1-5, reads DGGITQSPKYLFRKEGQNVTLSCEQNLNHDAMYWYRQDPGQGLRLIYYSQIVNDFQKGDIAEGYSVSREKKESFPLTVTSAQKNPTAFYLCASSSSNSNQPQHFGDGTRLSIL.

With regard to this clonotype: One end of the junction does not line up with germline, which may come from a read error. The chain has TRBV5-1 and TRBJ1-1, with a weak D call TRBD1 (6 bases). The germline CDR1 and CDR2 sequences are SGHRS and YFSETQ. The CDR3 contains 14 residues. The CDR3 DNA reads TGCGTCAGCAGCCCCCCGGAGGACAGAACTGAAGCTTTCTTT. Encoded protein: CVSSPPEDRTEAFF.

This clonotype was counted a few times. The chain joins TRBV18 to TRBJ2-3; 14 bases align to TRBD2. Unmatched junction bases numbered 5, after V lost 3 bases and J lost 0 bases. The CDR3 runs to 18 residues. Germline V CDR1 and CDR2: KGHSH, LQKENI. CDR3 region: CASSPGGLAGGSTDTQYF. The CDR3 coding sequence is TGTGCCAGCTCACCCGGTGGACTAGCGGGGGGAAGCACAGATACGCAGTATTTT.

This chain links TRBV2 with TRBJ2-7; 10 bases map to TRBD2. The J segment lost 5 bases and the V segment lost 4 bases, leaving 5 bases of the junction unmatched. This CDR3 has 14 residues. Germline assignment: CDR1 SNHLY and CDR2 FYNNEI. DNA of the CDR3: TGTGCCAGCAGTGCCCTCCTAGCGGGAGACGAGCAGTACTTC. This codes for CASSALLAGDEQYF.

This clonotype was detected many times. The CDR3 DNA sequence: TGTGCCAGTAGTATAGCAGGGGGCTTCTACGAGCAGTACTTC. As protein: CASSIAGGFYEQYF. The gene calls are TRBV19 and TRBJ2-7; TRBD1 matches 8 bases. CDR1 LNHDA and CDR2 SQIVND come from the germline V gene (reference sequence). The CDR3 is made up of 14 amino acids. Unmatched junction bases numbered 2, after V lost 1 base and J lost 3 bases.

Ten or more counts support this clonotype. The V call is TRBV12-3 or TRBV12-4, the J call TRBJ1-2; D not certain. Trimming cost V 7 bases and J 10 bases, with 28 bases left between them. The CDR3 totals 16 residues. CDR3 in amino acids: CASTSTGRASFYPYTF. The CDR3 coding sequence is TGTGCCAGCACCTCCACGGGAAGGGCTTCCTTTTATCCCTACACCTTC.

This clonotype occurred many times. The chain employs TRBV6-2 or TRBV6-3 and TRBJ2-7, with 7 bases that match TRBD2. The trim removed 5 bases at V and 4 bases at J, leaving 14 bases unmatched. The CDR3 consists of 16 residues. Per the germline V gene, CDR1 is MNHEY and CDR2 is SVGEGT. DNA for the CDR3: TGTGCCAGCAGTGAAGATCGATCGATCGGGGGGTACGAGCAGTACTTC. Its translation: CASSEDRSIGGYEQYF.

This clonotype has a handful of counts. J is TRBJ1-2 and V is TRBV5-5; D is undetermined. V lost 4 bases to trimming and J lost 7 bases, with 17 bases between them. This CDR3 spans 14 amino acids. Germline V gene data show CDR1 as SGHKS and CDR2 as YYEKEE (reference sequence). The CDR3 DNA reads TGTGCCAGCAGCCATTGGGAAGGCAATTTTGGCTACACCTTC. Translation gives CASSHWEGNFGYTF. Based on the CDR3 plus reference TRBV5-5 and TRBJ1-2, the full variable domain is DAGVTQSPTHLIKTRGQQVTLRCSPISGHKSVSWYQQVLGQGPQFIFQYYEKEERGRGNFPDRFSARQFPNYSSELNVNALLLGDSALYLCASSHWEGNFGYTFGSGTRLTVV.